This is a list of T cell receptor beta chains from one sample in a study of T cells after yellow fever vaccination. TCRdb fed the 5' RACE reads into MiXCR, producing one record per CDR3 protein. The sample holds approximately 300,000 distinct CDR3 sequences; around 6.8% are singletons and the top ten take around 17%. This material consisted of PBMCs, taken 35 to 50 days after the first yellow fever vaccination. The receptors were sampled from a man aged 18 to 35 who received the YFV17D yellow fever vaccine. CDR3s include the opening cysteine and the closing phenylalanine or tryptophan. Fields, in order: clone size, D gene, J gene, V gene, CDR3 protein, CDR3 DNA. D genes are given only for firm matches. Clone size is not always given. Where it is, it says once, few, many or a class for expanded clones.

size: few
D: TRBD2
J: TRBJ2-3
V: TRBV7-3
CDR3: CASSSGTSAGTDTQYF
DNA: TGTGCCAGCAGCTCCGGAACTAGCGCAGGCACAGATACGCAGTATTTT

size: many
D: TRBD1
J: TRBJ2-7
V: TRBV20-1
CDR3: CSARTGGYEQYF
DNA: TGCAGTGCTAGGACAGGGGGCTACGAGCAGTACTTC

size: few
D: TRBD2
J: TRBJ2-2
V: TRBV28
CDR3: CASSYLSGVEITGELFF
DNA: TGTGCCAGCAGCTATCTTAGCGGGGTTGAGATCACCGGGGAGCTGTTTTTT

size: NA
D: NA
J: TRBJ2-3
V: TRBV20-1
CDR3: CSARPGATDTQYF
DNA: TGCAGTGCTAGACCAGGGGCCACAGATACGCAGTATTTT

size: many
D: TRBD1
J: TRBJ1-4
V: TRBV10-3
CDR3: CAISPGQGNEKLFF
DNA: TGTGCCATCAGTCCGGGACAGGGTAATGAAAAACTGTTTTTT

size: NA
D: TRBD1
J: TRBJ2-2
V: TRBV7-6
CDR3: CASSLKRGTGQELFF
DNA: TGTGCCAGCAGCTTAAAACGTGGGACAGGGCAAGAGCTGTTTTTT

size: few
D: TRBD1
J: TRBJ2-3
V: TRBV7-8
CDR3: CASSLDRAVTGRTDTQYF
DNA: TGTGCCAGCAGCTTGGACAGGGCGGTAACTGGGCGAACAGATACGCAGTATTTT

size: few
D: TRBD1
J: TRBJ2-3
V: TRBV9
CDR3: CASSLRTGRGTDTQYF
DNA: TGTGCCAGCAGCCTCCGGACAGGGCGAGGCACAGATACGCAGTATTTT

size: many
D: NA
J: TRBJ2-3
V: TRBV5-1
CDR3: CASSLGGSSSTDTQYF
DNA: TGCGCCAGCAGCTTGGGAGGGAGCTCTAGCACAGATACGCAGTATTTT

size: many
D: NA
J: TRBJ2-7
V: TRBV5-1
CDR3: CASSLGGAWAYEQYF
DNA: TGCGCCAGCAGCTTGGGAGGGGCGTGGGCCTACGAGCAGTACTTC

size: NA
D: NA
J: TRBJ1-2
V: TRBV19
CDR3: CAGGAYGYTF
DNA: TGTGCCGGAGGGGCATATGGCTACACCTTC

size: many
D: NA
J: TRBJ2-3
V: TRBV6-1
CDR3: CASSLSRGGTDTQYF
DNA: TGTGCCAGCAGCCTCTCCCGGGGCGGCACAGATACGCAGTATTTT

size: NA
D: NA
J: TRBJ1-5
V: TRBV20-1
CDR3: CSAIQGRAQPQHF
DNA: TGCAGTGCTATTCAGGGGCGGGCTCAGCCCCAGCATTTT

size: few
D: TRBD2
J: TRBJ2-3
V: TRBV6-5
CDR3: CASSYKVAGGPFADTQYF
DNA: TGTGCCAGCAGTTACAAAGTAGCGGGGGGGCCTTTTGCAGATACGCAGTATTTT

size: few
D: TRBD2
J: TRBJ2-2
V: TRBV15
CDR3: CATSRDRASGGAGELFF
DNA: TGTGCCACCAGCAGAGACCGAGCTAGCGGGGGGGCCGGGGAGCTGTTTTTT

size: few
D: TRBD2
J: TRBJ2-7
V: TRBV29-1
CDR3: CSVEGLAGGRRGHEQYF
DNA: TGCAGCGTTGAGGGACTAGCGGGGGGGCGGAGAGGGCACGAGCAGTACTTC

size: NA
D: NA
J: TRBJ1-2
V: TRBV5-4
CDR3: CASSLPGIKGYTF
DNA: TGTGCCAGCAGCTTACCAGGGATCAAGGGCTACACCTTC

size: NA
D: NA
J: TRBJ2-5
V: TRBV5-6
CDR3: CASSLVTLLGGSQYF
DNA: TGTGCCAGCAGCTTGGTGACATTACTAGGGGGGTCCCAGTACTTC

size: NA
D: NA
J: TRBJ2-2
V: TRBV11-2
CDR3: CASSQSGYPGELFF
DNA: TGTGCCAGCAGCCAATCGGGGTACCCCGGGGAGCTGTTTTTT

size: NA
D: NA
J: TRBJ2-5
V: TRBV5-1
CDR3: CASRQGPQETQYF
DNA: TGCGCCAGCAGACAGGGACCTCAAGAGACCCAGTACTTC

size: few
D: TRBD1
J: TRBJ1-2
V: TRBV18
CDR3: CASSPPGTEDYGYTF
DNA: TGTGCCAGCTCACCACCCGGGACAGAGGACTATGGCTACACCTTC

size: many
D: TRBD1
J: TRBJ1-5
V: TRBV5-1
CDR3: CASSFRQGGLPQHF
DNA: TGCGCCAGCTCGTTCCGACAGGGGGGTTTACCCCAGCATTTT

size: few
D: NA
J: TRBJ2-1
V: TRBV4-1
CDR3: CASSQDGRGRYNEQFF
DNA: TGCGCCAGCAGCCAAGATGGGCGGGGGCGATACAATGAGCAGTTCTTC

size: NA
D: NA
J: TRBJ1-4
V: TRBV25-1
CDR3: CASSAKGRTNEKLFF
DNA: TGTGCCAGCAGCGCCAAGGGGAGAACTAATGAAAAACTGTTTTTT

size: many
D: NA
J: TRBJ2-3
V: TRBV5-5
CDR3: CASSLAPVTRDTQYF
DNA: TGTGCCAGCAGCTTGGCGCCGGTTACAAGAGATACGCAGTATTTT

size: few
D: NA
J: TRBJ2-3
V: TRBV6-5
CDR3: CASSYSSVGAATDTQYF
DNA: TGTGCCAGCAGTTACTCATCCGTGGGAGCGGCCACAGATACGCAGTATTTT

size: few
D: TRBD1
J: TRBJ2-1
V: TRBV5-4
CDR3: CASRPGTGSNEQFF
DNA: TGTGCCAGCAGACCCGGGACAGGGTCCAATGAGCAGTTCTTC

size: few
D: TRBD1
J: TRBJ2-1
V: TRBV5-4
CDR3: CASSRQGPSYNEQFF
DNA: TGTGCCAGCAGCAGACAGGGGCCTTCCTACAATGAGCAGTTCTTC

size: few
D: TRBD2
J: TRBJ2-7
V: TRBV7-6
CDR3: CASSLSGTGYEQYF
DNA: TGTGCCAGCAGCTTAAGCGGGACGGGATACGAGCAGTACTTC

size: NA
D: TRBD1
J: TRBJ2-1
V: TRBV20-1
CDR3: CSATTGGANEQFF
DNA: TGCAGTGCCACGACAGGGGGCGCGAATGAGCAGTTCTTC

size: many
D: NA
J: TRBJ1-5
V: TRBV7-2
CDR3: CASSLGQSSQPQHF
DNA: TGTGCCAGCAGCTTAGGACAGTCAAGTCAGCCCCAGCATTTT

size: few
D: TRBD2
J: TRBJ2-1
V: TRBV4-1
CDR3: CASSRDSGARGALRQFF
DNA: TGCGCCAGCAGCCGTGATAGTGGGGCGCGGGGGGCCTTAAGGCAGTTCTTC

size: few
D: TRBD2
J: TRBJ2-7
V: TRBV4-3
CDR3: CASSQDSSGYEQYF
DNA: TGCGCCAGCAGCCAAGATTCTAGCGGCTACGAGCAGTACTTC

size: NA
D: TRBD2
J: TRBJ2-5
V: TRBV6-1
CDR3: CASRITSGGDETQYF
DNA: TGTGCCAGCAGGATCACTAGCGGGGGCGATGAGACCCAGTACTTC

size: many
D: NA
J: TRBJ1-2
V: TRBV7-2
CDR3: CASSLAGNYGYTF
DNA: TGTGCCAGCAGCTTAGCCGGGAACTATGGCTACACCTTC